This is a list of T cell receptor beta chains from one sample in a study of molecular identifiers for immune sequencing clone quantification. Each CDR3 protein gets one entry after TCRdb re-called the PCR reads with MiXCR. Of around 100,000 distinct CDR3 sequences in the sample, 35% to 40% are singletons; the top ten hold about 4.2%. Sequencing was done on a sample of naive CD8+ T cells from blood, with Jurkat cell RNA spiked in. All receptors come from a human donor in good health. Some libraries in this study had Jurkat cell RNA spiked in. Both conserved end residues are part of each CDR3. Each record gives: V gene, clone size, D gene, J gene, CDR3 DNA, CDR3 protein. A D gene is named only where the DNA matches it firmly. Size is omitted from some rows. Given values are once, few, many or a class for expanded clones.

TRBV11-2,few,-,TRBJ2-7,TGTGCCAGCAGCCTAGGACGGGGCGAGGACGAGCAGTACTTC,CASSLGRGEDEQYF
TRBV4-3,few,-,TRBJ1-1,TGCGCCAGCAGCCAAGGGCAGGGGATGAGTGGCACTGAAGCTTTCTTT,CASSQGQGMSGTEAFF
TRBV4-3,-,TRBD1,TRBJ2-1,TGCGCCAGCAGCCCGACCGGGACAGCATACAATGAGCAGTTCTTC,CASSPTGTAYNEQFF
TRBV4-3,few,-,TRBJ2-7,TGCGCCAGCAGCCAAGGAGGGGAAGAGCAGTACTTC,CASSQGGEEQYF
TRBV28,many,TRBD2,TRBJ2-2,TGTGCCACCCTTCTAGCGGGAACCTTTTCGAACACCGGGGAGCTGTTTTTT,CATLLAGTFSNTGELFF
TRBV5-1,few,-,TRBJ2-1,TGCGCCAGCAGCTCACCACTAGTGGTTGAGCAGTTCTTC,CASSSPLVVEQFF
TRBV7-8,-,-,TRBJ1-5,TGTGCCAGCAGCCAATCCTCGGCGGATTATAGCAATCAGCCCCAGCATTTT,CASSQSSADYSNQPQHF
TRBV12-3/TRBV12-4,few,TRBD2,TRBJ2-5,TGTGCCGGCAGTTTGTGGCGGGAGCGAGTCGAGACCCAGTACTTC,CAGSLWRERVETQYF
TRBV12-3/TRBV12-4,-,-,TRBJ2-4,TGTGCCTGCAGTCCCCATAGGAGTTCCAAAAACATTCAGTACTTC,CACSPHRSSKNIQYF
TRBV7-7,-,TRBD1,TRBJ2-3,TGTGCCAGCAGCCCGAGGACAGGGCCCTTACTTATCGATACGCAGTATTTT,CASSPRTGPLLIDTQYF
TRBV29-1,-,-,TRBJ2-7,TGCAGCGTTGAGGGTTCCTGGGGAAACGAGCAGTACTTC,CSVEGSWGNEQYF
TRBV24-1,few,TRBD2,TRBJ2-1,TGTGCCACCAGTGGTCTAGCGGGGCCCAATGAGCAGTTCTTC,CATSGLAGPNEQFF
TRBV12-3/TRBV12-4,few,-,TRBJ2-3,TGTGCCAGCAGCCTTTCTCTGGGGGCGGATAAAGATACGCAGTATTTT,CASSLSLGADKDTQYF
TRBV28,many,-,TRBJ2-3,TGTGCCAGCAGTTCCCGGCCAGATACGCAGTATTTT,CASSSRPDTQYF
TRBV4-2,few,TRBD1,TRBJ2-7,TGTGCCAGCAGCCAAGCTGACAGGGGACCCTACGAGCAGTACTTC,CASSQADRGPYEQYF
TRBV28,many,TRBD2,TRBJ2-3,TGTGCCAGCAGGGGGAGGGAGACGATCACAGATACGCAGTATTTT,CASRGRETITDTQYF
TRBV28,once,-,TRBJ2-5,TGTGCCAGCAGATTGACAATCCGGGGCAGCCAAGAGACCCAGTACTTC,CASRLTIRGSQETQYF
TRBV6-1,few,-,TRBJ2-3,TGTGCCAGCAGTGAGCACGGCTACCTAAGCACAGATACGCAGTATTTT,CASSEHGYLSTDTQYF
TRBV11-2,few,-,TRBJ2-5,TGTGCCAGCTCGTTCCGGGTCCTGTGGGAGACCCAGTACTTC,CASSFRVLWETQYF
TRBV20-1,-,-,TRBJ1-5,TGCAGTGCTAGAGATGGGACAAGTCAGCCCCAGCATTTT,CSARDGTSQPQHF
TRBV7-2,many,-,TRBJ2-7,TGTGCCAGCAGCCTTAGCCGAACCGGCTCCTACGAGCAGTACTTC,CASSLSRTGSYEQYF
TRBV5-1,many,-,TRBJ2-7,TGCGCCAGCAGCTGGGTACGCTCTGGACGTTACGAGCAGTACTTC,CASSWVRSGRYEQYF
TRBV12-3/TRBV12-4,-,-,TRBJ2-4,TGTGCCAGCAGTTTTATATATTTAGCCAAAAACATTCAGTACTTC,CASSFIYLAKNIQYF
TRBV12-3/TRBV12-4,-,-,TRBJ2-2,TGTGCCAGCACCCTGTTTGGGGGTGGGACCGGGGAGCTGTTTTTT,CASTLFGGGTGELFF
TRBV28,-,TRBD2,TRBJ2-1,TGTGCCAGCAGTTTCCGCGGGAGCGGCACCTACAATGAGCAGTTCTTC,CASSFRGSGTYNEQFF
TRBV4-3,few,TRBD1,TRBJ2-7,TGCGCCAGCAGCCAAGATCGGCACAGGGGATCCGAGCAGTACTTC,CASSQDRHRGSEQYF
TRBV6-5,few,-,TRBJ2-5,TGTGCCAGCAGTTATTACGAGACCCAGTACTTC,CASSYYETQYF
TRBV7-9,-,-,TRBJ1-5,TGTGCCAGCAGCCCCTTTATGGGAGACTATAGCAATCTGCCCCAGCATTTT,CASSPFMGDYSNLPQHF
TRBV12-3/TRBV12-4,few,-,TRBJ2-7,TGTGCCAGCAGTTTTGGGAGACTGATCGAGCAGTACTTC,CASSFGRLIEQYF
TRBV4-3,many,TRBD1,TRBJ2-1,TGCGCCAGCAGCCAAGATTCGGGACAGGGCTACAATGAGCAGTTCTTC,CASSQDSGQGYNEQFF
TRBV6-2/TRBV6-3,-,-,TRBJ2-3,TGTGCCAGCACCCGAACTGGCGGGGGCACAGATACGCAGTATTTT,CASTRTGGGTDTQYF
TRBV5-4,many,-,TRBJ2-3,TGTGCCAGCAGCTTGGAGAGGGGAATGACAGATACGCAGTATTTT,CASSLERGMTDTQYF
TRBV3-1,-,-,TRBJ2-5,TGTGCCAGCAGCCAAGCGGGTTGGAGCGAGCTCCAAGAGCCCCAGTACTTC,CASSQAGWSELQEPQYF
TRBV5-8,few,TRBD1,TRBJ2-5,TGTGCCAGCAGCTTGGGACAGGGGGCACAAGAGACCCAGTACTTC,CASSLGQGAQETQYF
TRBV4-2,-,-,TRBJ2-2,TGTGCCAGCAGCCATAGTACACTGAACACCGGGGAGCTGTTTTTT,CASSHSTLNTGELFF
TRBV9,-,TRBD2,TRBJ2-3,TGTGCCAGCAGCGTAGGGACTAGCGTTCAGACGCAGTATTTT,CASSVGTSVQTQYF
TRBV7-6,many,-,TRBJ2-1,TGTGCCAGCAGCTCCCTGGACTCCCTCAATGAGCAGTTCTTC,CASSSLDSLNEQFF
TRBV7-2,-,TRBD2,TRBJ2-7,TGTGCCAGCAGCTTGGGACTAGGAGTCTACGAGCAGTACTTC,CASSLGLGVYEQYF
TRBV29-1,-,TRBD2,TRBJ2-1,TGCAGCGTTGATAGCGGGAGTAGTTACAATGAGCGGTTCTTC,CSVDSGSSYNERFF
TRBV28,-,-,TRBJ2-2,TGTGCCAGCAAGCGGACTTGGGGTAATACCGGGGAGCTGTTTTTT,CASKRTWGNTGELFF
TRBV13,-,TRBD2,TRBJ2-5,TGTGCCAGCAGCTCCCTTGGACTAGCGCCCCTCCAAGAGACCCAGTACTTC,CASSSLGLAPLQETQYF
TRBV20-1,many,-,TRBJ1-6,TGCAGTGCTAGTAGTAATAGATGGTCCAAGTCGCGGACACCCCTCCACTTT,CSASSNRWSKSRTPLHF
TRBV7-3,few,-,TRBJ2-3,TGTGCCAGCAGCTTTGGCGGTGGAGGCACAGATACGCAGTATTTT,CASSFGGGGTDTQYF
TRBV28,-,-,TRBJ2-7,TGTGCCAGCAGTTTATTCTACGAGCAGTACTTC,CASSLFYEQYF
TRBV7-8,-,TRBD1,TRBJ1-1,TGTGCCAGCAGCTCCCCGAAGGGACAGGCGGCCACTGAAGCTTTCTTT,CASSSPKGQAATEAFF
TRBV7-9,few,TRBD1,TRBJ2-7,TGTGCCAGCGATCTTGGTAGGGGACAGGGGGCCTACGAGCAGTACTTC,CASDLGRGQGAYEQYF
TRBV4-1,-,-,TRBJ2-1,TGCGCCAGCAGCCGAGACAGGAGCAATGAGCAGCTCTTC,CASSRDRSNEQLF
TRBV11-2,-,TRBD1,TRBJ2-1,TGTGCCAGCAGCGTCCGGGACAGGGGTGCTAGACCCTACAATGAGCAGTTCTTC,CASSVRDRGARPYNEQFF
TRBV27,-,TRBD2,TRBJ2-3,TGTGCCAGCAGTCCCTATAGCGGGAGTACGCAGTATTTT,CASSPYSGSTQYF
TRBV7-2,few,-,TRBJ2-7,TGTGCCAGCAGCTTAAGCCCGGTGGGCGAGCAGTACTTC,CASSLSPVGEQYF